Each of the 16 T cell receptor beta chains below was sequenced from the same sample in a study of T cell changes during pregnancy in multiple sclerosis. TCRdb's table, derived via immunoSEQ multiplex PCR, lists solely in-frame clones and lacks some. Of just under 80,000 clones in the sample, approximately 92% were seen once. Specimen: peripheral blood, collected in the first trimester of pregnancy. All receptors come from a female donor with multiple sclerosis, enrolled in a pregnancy study.

This clone was counted between two and nine times. The rearrangement links TRBV30 to TRBJ1-2, with TRBD1 as a possible D gene (6 bases). The V end lost 4 bases, the J end lost 6 bases, and 15 bases lay between the germline ends. The CDR3 spans 13 residues. Germline V CDR1 and CDR2: GTSNPN, SVGIG (reference sequence). The CDR3 sequence: CAWTPQGVDGYTF. As DNA, the CDR3 is TGTGCCTGGACCCCACAGGGTGTTGATGGCTACACCTTC. The full variable domain, in which reference TRBV30 and TRBJ1-2 provide the parts outside the CDR3, is SQTIHQWPATLVQPVGSPLSLECTVEGTSNPNLYWYRQAAGRGLQLLFYSVGIGQISSEVPQNLSASRPQDRQFILSSKKLLLSDSGFYLCAWTPQGVDGYTFGSGTRLTVV.

V usage is TRBV11-2 and J usage is TRBJ1-1; a weak D match, TRBD1 (6 bases). Trimming removed 2 bases from V and 10 bases from J, with 23 bases in between. The germline CDR1 and CDR2 sequences are SGHAT and FQNNGV. The CDR3 has 16 amino acids. CDR3 nucleotide sequence: TGTGCCAGCAGCTTAATTTTATTAGGGGGGGAGGCTGGAGCTTTCTTT. Its translation: CASSLILLGGEAGAFF.

The chain combines TRBV9 with TRBJ1-5; D is unclear. CDR3 length: 13 residues. Germline CDR1 reads SGDLS; CDR2 reads YYNGEE. Trimming stripped 0 bases from V and 4 bases from J, with 5 bases between. The chain's CDR3 is CASSVDPNQPQHF. The CDR3 nucleotides are TGTGCCAGCAGCGTAGATCCTAATCAGCCCCAGCATTTT.

As DNA, the CDR3 is TGCGCCAGCAGCGACGGGGGGGGCAATCAGCCCCAGCATTTT. Translated, it gives CASSDGGGNQPQHF. The V call is TRBV5-1, the J call TRBJ1-5; tentatively, D is TRBD1 (5 bases). The V gene lost 4 bases and the J gene lost 2 bases, with 10 bases spanning the gap. Germline loops: CDR1 SGHRS, CDR2 YFSETQ. This CDR3 region has 14 residues.

The chain recombines TRBV4-3 with TRBJ1-3; no definite D call. This CDR3 has 16 amino acids. CDR1 and CDR2 (germline): LGHNA, YSLEER. Trimming removed 1 base at V and 0 bases at J, with 10 bases between. The CDR3 nucleotides read TGCGCCAGCAGCCAAGGTGCGAGAAGCTCTGGAAACACCATATATTTT. It codes for CASSQGARSSGNTIYF.

This sequence joins TRBV5-4 and TRBJ2-6, with TRBD1 matching 10 bases. With V trimmed by 4 bases and J by 2 bases, 6 bases remained unmatched. Germline assignment: CDR1 SGHNT and CDR2 YYREEE (reference sequence). This CDR3 contains 17 residues. This CDR3 is CASSLGQGVAGANVLTF. The CDR3 nucleotides are TGTGCCAGCAGCCTCGGACAGGGGGTTGCTGGGGCCAACGTCCTGACTTTC. Using reference TRBV5-4 and TRBJ2-6 for the parts outside the CDR3, the full variable domain is ETGVTQSPTHLIKTRGQQVTLRCSSQSGHNTVSWYQQALGQGPQFIFQYYREEENGRGNFPPRFSGLQFPNYSSELNVNALELDDSALYLCASSLGQGVAGANVLTFGAGSRLTVL.

The chain employs TRBV5-1 and TRBJ1-2; tentatively, D is TRBD1 (6 bases). The CDR3 consists of 17 residues. The germline V gene encodes CDR1 SGHRS and CDR2 YFSETQ. V lost 0 bases and J lost 5, with 20 bases in between. CDR3 in DNA: TGCGCCAGCAGCTTGGGGGGGGGCGTGGACGACGTGTATGGCTACACCTTC. Its protein product is CASSLGGGVDDVYGYTF.

CDR3 sequence reads: CASSQSTGTGTLGEQFF. In nucleotides, the CDR3 is TGTGCCAGCAGCCAATCCACCGGGACAGGGACGCTTGGTGAGCAGTTCTTC. The chain combines TRBV7-6 with TRBJ2-1, with 9 bases matching TRBD1. The J segment lost 9 bases and the V segment lost 5 bases, leaving 17 bases of the junction unmatched. Germline CDR1 is SGHVS and CDR2 is FNYEAQ. CDR3 size: 17 residues.

CDR3 protein: CASSSLEDTQYF. The CDR3 DNA is TGTGCCAGCAGTTCTCTAGAAGATACGCAGTATTTT. The chain is built from TRBV27 and TRBJ2-3; D gene uncertain. CDR3 size: 12 residues. Trimming cost V 4 bases and J 5 bases, with 7 bases left between them. Germline V lookup: CDR1 MNHEY, CDR2 SMNVEV (reference sequence).

The chain joins TRBV5-1 to TRBJ2-1, with a weak D call TRBD2 (5 bases). Trimming left V 2 bases short and J 7 bases short, with 16 bases between. This CDR3 region has 15 residues. From germline, CDR1 is SGHRS and CDR2 YFSETQ. The CDR3 reads CASSLGSVLGNEQFF. CDR3 nucleotide sequence: TGCGCCAGCAGCTTAGGTAGCGTCTTAGGGAATGAGCAGTTCTTC.

The chain joins TRBV14 to TRBJ1-1; D is ambiguous. Trimming pared 2 bases from V and 6 bases from J, leaving 13 bases between. The CDR3 is made up of 14 amino acids. CDR1 and CDR2 from the germline V gene are SGHDN and FVKESK. CDR3: CASSQKGGQAEAFF. The CDR3, as DNA: TGTGCCAGCAGCCAAAAAGGAGGGCAAGCTGAAGCTTTCTTT.

The gene calls are TRBV29-1 and TRBJ2-1; no definite D call. The CDR3 covers 11 residues. Per the germline V gene, CDR1 is SQVTM and CDR2 is ANQGSEA. The ends were cut back, 7 bases at V and 2 bases at J, with 6 bases in the middle. The CDR3 loop is CSGSTYNEQFF. CDR3 DNA: TGCAGCGGTAGCACCTACAATGAGCAGTTCTTC.

CDR3 bases: TGTGCCAGCAGCTTAGGACCTAGAGAAAAACTGTTTTTT. Translated: CASSLGPREKLFF. V and J are TRBV11-2 and TRBJ1-4, with D hard to call. CDR3 size: 13 residues. The V and J ends lost 1 base and 8 bases respectively, with 8 bases between them. CDR1 and CDR2 (germline): SGHAT, FQNNGV.

The chain couples TRBV5-1 to TRBJ2-5; 9 bases line up with TRBD1. V shed 4 bases, J shed 5 bases, and the junction held 6 bases outside the gene matches. The germline gives CDR1 SGHRS, CDR2 YFSETQ. This CDR3 comprises 14 residues. This CDR3 reads CASSGGQGSETQYF. CDR3 DNA sequence: TGCGCCAGCAGCGGGGGACAGGGAAGTGAGACCCAGTACTTC.

The rearrangement links TRBV9 to TRBJ2-3, with D unclear. Germline CDR1 SGDLS, CDR2 YYNGEE. The CDR3 spans 13 residues. Between the trimmed V and J ends, which lost 3 bases and 4 bases, there was a span of 9 bases. The CDR3, as DNA: TGTGCCAGCAGCGCGACTCCCCCAGATACGCAGTATTTT. Translating gives CASSATPPDTQYF.

The chain uses TRBV28 and TRBJ2-7; TRBD1 matches at 7 bases. Germline CDR1 MDHEN, CDR2 SYDVKM. The CDR3 runs to 15 residues. Trimming removed 5 bases from V and 4 bases from J; junction bases left unmatched: 11. The DNA for the CDR3 is TGTGCCAGCAGTCTTCATTCGGGACAGCCATACGAGCAGTACTTC. This gives the protein CASSLHSGQPYEQYF.